These 2 T cell receptor beta chains share one sample of origin, sequenced in a study of CD8+CD57+ T cells in acquired aplastic anemia. The TCR beta profiling, which covered VDJ combination and CDR3 sequence, was carried out using genomic DNA as the template. In TCRdb, the reads were re-called with MiXCR into one record per CDR3 protein. The repertoire consists of 350,000 to 450,000 distinct CDR3 sequences, with around 72% occurring once and the leading ten covering under 4.5%. Specimen: sorted CD4+, CD8+, or CD8+CD57+ T cells (not recorded which) from PBMCs. The receptors originated from a human donor in good health, serving as a control.

This clonotype was picked up many times. The gene calls are TRBV19 and TRBJ2-1; D is undetermined. The CDR3 runs 14 residues. V was shortened by 5 bases and J by 0 bases, with 8 bases between the two germline ends. Germline CDR1 reads LNHDA; CDR2 reads SQIVND (reference sequence). The CDR3 sequence: CASSFLSSYNEQFF. As DNA, the CDR3 is TGTGCCAGTAGTTTCCTAAGCTCCTACAATGAGCAGTTCTTC.

The rearrangement joins TRBV7-4 to TRBJ1-2; D is unresolved. The germline gives CDR1 SGHVT, CDR2 SQSDAQ. CDR3 size: 12 residues. V shed 1 base and J shed 14 bases, with 14 bases lying between them. The CDR3 nucleotides read TGTGCCAGCAGCTTAGAGGGCTATGGCACTACCTTC. Encoded protein: CASSLEGYGTTF.